Each of the 6 T cell receptor beta chains below was sequenced from the same sample in a study of graft-versus-host responses after intestinal transplantation. Using immunoSEQ multiplex PCR, the repertoire was profiled, and TCRdb retains in-frame clones only, with some absent. Of tens of thousands of clones listed, around two fifths were seen once; the top ten hold 1.3% to 1.5%. Irradiated, violet-dye-labeled stimulator cells, roughly 200,000 in number, were plated with roughly 200,000 CFSE-labeled responder cells. The input for sequencing was alloreactive CD8+ T cells from a mixed lymphocyte reaction culture, taken before transplantation. Subset in this sample: CFSE-low proliferating T cells sorted from roughly 6-day pre-transplant mixed lymphocyte reaction (GvH or HvG direction). These receptors were collected from a human patient who was an organ donor for intestinal transplantation.

The rearrangement joins TRBV2 to TRBJ2-2, with TRBD1 matching over 9 bases. V was clipped by 9 bases and J by 6 bases; unmatched bases: 11. CDR1 and CDR2 from the germline V gene are SNHLY and FYNNEI. The CDR3 covers 15 residues. For the CDR3, the DNA is TGTGCCAGATCCGCAGGGACAGGGTATCCCGGGGAGCTGTTTTTT. It specifies CARSAGTGYPGELFF. The full variable domain, its missing parts supplied by reference TRBV2 and TRBJ2-2, is EPEVTQTPSHQVTQMGQEVILRCVPISNHLYFYWYRQILGQKVEFLVSFYNNEISEKSEIFDDQFSVERPDGSNFTLKIRSTKLEDSAMYFCARSAGTGYPGELFFGEGSRLTVL.

V gene TRBV6-1 combines with J gene TRBJ2-3, with D hard to call. This CDR3 has 13 amino acids. V lost 5 bases, J lost 3 bases, and 9 bases lay in between. Germline CDR1 and CDR2: MNHNS and SASEGT. CDR3 sequence: CASSPSGTDTQYF. DNA of the CDR3: TGTGCCAGCAGTCCCTCCGGGACAGATACGCAGTATTTT.

The chain uses TRBV4-1 and TRBJ2-7, with D hard to call. V lost 1 base and J 5 bases, leaving 15 bases between the germline ends. Germline CDR1 MGHRA, CDR2 YSYEKL. The CDR3 consists of 15 residues. CDR3 in amino acids: CASSQVFMSGNEQYF. The CDR3 nucleotides read TGCGCCAGCAGCCAAGTATTTATGAGTGGAAACGAGCAGTACTTC.

This clone was seen only once. This sequence joins TRBV18 and TRBJ2-2, with no clear D. V shed 0 bases and J shed 4 bases, with 12 bases lying between them. There are 16 residues in the CDR3. CDR1 is KGHSH, CDR2 LQKENI, per germline. CDR3 sequence: CASSPPVQSGTGELFF. In nucleotides, the CDR3 is TGTGCCAGCTCACCACCAGTACAGTCTGGCACCGGGGAGCTGTTTTTT.

This clone was recorded a few times. The chain uses TRBV5-4 and TRBJ1-5, with D perhaps TRBD1 (5 bases). V lost 2 bases and J lost 7, with 10 bases in between. CDR1 and CDR2 (germline): SGHNT, YYREEE (reference sequence). The CDR3 sequence is 13 residues long. The DNA of the CDR3 is TGTGCCAGCAGCTTCTACGGGGCACAGCCCCAGCATTTT. Translation gives CASSFYGAQPQHF.

The chain is built from TRBV5-6 and TRBJ1-1; D might be TRBD1 (5 bases). The V gene's germline CDR1 is SGHDT and CDR2 YYEEEE. CDR3 length: 13 amino acids. Trimming pared 4 bases from V and 4 bases from J, leaving 11 bases between. This CDR3 reads CASSPGGGTEAFF. In DNA form, the CDR3 reads TGTGCCAGCAGCCCCGGGGGAGGCACTGAAGCTTTCTTT. Supplemented by reference TRBV5-6 and TRBJ1-1, the full variable domain reads DAGVTQSPTHLIKTRGQQVTLRCSPKSGHDTVSWYQQALGQGPQFIFQYYEEEERQRGNFPDRFSGHQFPNYSSELNVNALLLGDSALYLCASSPGGGTEAFFGQGTRLTVV.